The source of this T cell receptor beta chain is a study of esophageal squamous cell carcinoma tumors (dated by TCRdb to about 2021). Context from the whole study: Immuno relation high and low groups were defined by principal component analysis with K-means clustering applied to immunohistochemical T-cell and checkpoint marker values. The roughly eleven cases yielded 1,671,742 total TCRalpha reads and about 1,300,000 total TCRbeta reads, and around 30,000 and 35,000 of those reads, respectively, were unique. The purpose of the study was to evaluate TCR repertoire diversity and shared TCR repertoires of T cells in the tumor environment of esophageal squamous cell carcinoma. In Japan, roughly 51 patients with esophageal squamous cell carcinoma who were treated surgically made up the wider cohort, which included roughly 21 high and around 30 low immuno relation cases. TCR sequencing covered around ten patients: five randomly selected high immuno relation cases and five background-matched low immuno relation cases. Study-wide findings and limitations: Because TCRalphabeta repertoire variation was large, shared V|J recombination candidates may have been selected by chance. No difference in total TCR repertoire counts was observed between groups, whereas significant repertoire counts were found to be higher in the high immuno relation group. About 30% of the 10 cases showed a single dominant TCRalpha VJ recombination with apparently reduced TCRalpha diversity. Only a few cases were included in the TCR repertoire analysis, and no investigation at the CDR3 clonotype level was carried out. Because TCRalpha and TCRbeta chains were sequenced separately, chain pairing and recognized antigens remained unknown.

Regarding this clonotype: This clone's antigen is unknown. There are no base qualities to consult, and no much larger clone falls within one base.

Enrollment excluded patients who had received neoadjuvant chemotherapy or who had no clinical information. The TCR-sequenced cases shown were male and had subtotal esophagectomy with 2- or 3-field lymphadenectomy. RNA was isolated from bulk tumor tissue sections using a Qiagen AllPrep kit, and no T-cell sorting was performed. Until RNA extraction, small sections of tumor tissue removed at surgery were kept in RNAlater reagent at -80 degrees C. Libraries came from 5' RACE. A PCR using KAPA HiFi with TCRalpha or TCRbeta constant-region primers and a P20EA primer was followed by a nested second PCR with CA2 or CB2. Amplification of TCR genes was performed by unbiased adaptor ligation RT-PCR, in which reverse transcription was carried out with Superscript III and a polyT18-containing BSL-18E primer. After second-strand synthesis and blunting, the P10EA/P20EA adaptor was ligated to the cDNA 5' end, followed by NotI digestion. Both the first and second PCRs consisted of 20 cycles of 98 degrees C for 20 s, 65 degrees C for 30 s and 72 degrees C for 1 min. Amplicons were indexed with the Nextera XT Index kit v2 Set A, pooled in equimolar amounts and quantified on a Qubit 2.0 Fluorometer. Sequencing used the Illumina MiSeq platform with 2x300 bp paired-end reads. Per the original workflow: Reads were assigned to V and J genes by highest identity to IMGT reference sequences using Repertoire Genesis software ver.1.0. CDR3 was defined from Cys104 to Phe118 plus Gly119 and translated, and unique sequence reads were defined by distinct V, J and CDR3 amino acids. A shared V|J combination was chosen only when it reached significance in both a Fisher's exact test in edgeR and a Mann Whitney U test. Repertoire dissimilarity index was computed with the R rdi package after removing singletons and bootstrapping 500 repertoire combinations. TCRdb redid the processing of the public reads, applying fastp at Q25 and MiXCR, and retained in-frame beta chains. Entries that share a CDR3 protein sequence are merged under the most common genes and DNA. V and J calls and clone size were set by TCRdb, not the authors. This sample's table carries 35 to 50 distinct CDR3 sequences.

The TCR originated in a man aged 50 to 80 with esophageal squamous cell carcinoma. Input material: tumor tissue.

The CDR3 region: CASSFGPFNEQFF. The sequence in DNA is TGTGCCAGCAGTTTCGGACCGTTTAATGAGCAGTTCTTC. This receptor chain uses TRBV6-5 and TRBJ2-1; no D segment can be confidently identified. The CDR3 sequence holds 13 residues, the cysteine and phenylalanine included. CDR3 DNA only is kept here, 39 bases in frame from base 1. As encoded in the germline V gene, CDR1 is MNHEY while CDR2 is SVGAGI. V was cut back by 4 bases and J by 7 bases, leaving a gap of 11 bases between them.